This T cell receptor beta chain was captured by sequencing in a study of T cell changes during pregnancy in multiple sclerosis (dated by TCRdb to the late 2010s). Regarding the research as a whole: The study looked at changes in the T cell repertoire across pregnancy in women with multiple sclerosis.

The library relied on the immunoSEQ multiplex PCR assay. Not all clones reach the TCRdb copy of this immuneACCESS table, which keeps in-frame sequences only. Checked studies attribute under half of the gap to unresolved V genes and leave the rest unexplained. Across this sample there are tens of thousands of clones, with approximately 91% seen only once. The ten largest clones add up to approximately 1.5% of the sample. Cut back by 3 bases and 1 base, the V and J ends lie 12 bases apart. In the germline V gene, CDR1 corresponds to SQVTM and CDR2 to ANQGSEA. There are 14 amino acids in the CDR3, from cysteine to phenylalanine inclusive. The CDR3 DNA has 42 bases and is translated from base 1. Notes on this clone: It lacks a known antigen. Base qualities are not at hand, and no much larger clone is one base apart.

The chain couples TRBV29-1 to TRBJ1-1, with TRBD1 as a weak D call on 5 bases. The clonotype comes from a female donor with multiple sclerosis, enrolled in a pregnancy study. Material for sequencing was PBMCs (not recorded whether the cells were cultured). CDR3 reads: CSVEVAGGNTEAFF. In nucleotides, the sequence is TGCAGCGTTGAGGTGGCTGGGGGGAACACTGAAGCTTTCTTT.